This T cell receptor beta chain was recorded in a study of blood T cell repertoires in COVID-19. The table came from immunoSEQ multiplex PCR; TCRdb's copy has only in-frame clones and leaves some out. The sample records about 320,000 clones, roughly 91% being singletons. The germline V and J ends were trimmed by 1 base and 5 bases, with 11 bases remaining between them. The CDR3 is 15 residues long. Germline values: CDR1 SNHLY, CDR2 FYNNEI. Material: peripheral blood. J is TRBJ1-4 and V is TRBV2; D is possibly TRBD1 (6 bases). This TCR came from a woman aged 25 to 45 with COVID-19, enrolled during active disease. This chain's CDR3 is CASSEGWQGNEKLFF. The CDR3 nucleotides read TGTGCCAGCAGTGAAGGTTGGCAGGGGAATGAAAAACTGTTTTTT.